This T cell receptor beta chain is drawn from a study of OX40 agonist ivuxolimab in advanced cancers. There are 17 residues in the CDR3. V lost 1 base to trimming and J lost 6 bases; unmatched junction nucleotides: 11. Germline V gene data show CDR1 as SGHAT and CDR2 as FQNNGV. Method: immunoSEQ multiplex PCR; TCRdb's copy keeps in-frame clones and lacks some. The sample shows about 7,000 clones, 76% of them seen only once. The sequence was collected from an adult with an advanced solid tumor such as melanoma, head and neck, liver or kidney cancer. The material was CD4+ or CD8+ T cells sorted from blood, obtained in a trial of the OX40 agonist ivuxolimab. The chain carries TRBV11-2 and TRBJ2-2, with 7 bases lining up with TRBD1. CDR3 nucleotides: TGTGCCAGCAGCTTAGGGGGGACAGTCGTCGGTGCCGGGGAGCTGTTTTTT. Residues: CASSLGGTVVGAGELFF.